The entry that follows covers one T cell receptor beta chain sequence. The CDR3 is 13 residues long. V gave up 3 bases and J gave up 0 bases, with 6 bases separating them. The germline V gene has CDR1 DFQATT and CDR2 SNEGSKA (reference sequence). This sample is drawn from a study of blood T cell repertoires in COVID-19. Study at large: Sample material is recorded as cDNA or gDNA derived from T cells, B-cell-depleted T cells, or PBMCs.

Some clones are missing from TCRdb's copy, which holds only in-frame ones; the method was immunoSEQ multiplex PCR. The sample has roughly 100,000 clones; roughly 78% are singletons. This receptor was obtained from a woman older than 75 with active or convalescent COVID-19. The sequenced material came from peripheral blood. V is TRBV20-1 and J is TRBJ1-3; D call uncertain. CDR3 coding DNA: TGCAGTGCTAGTATCGGCTCTGGAAACACCATATATTTT. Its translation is CSASIGSGNTIYF.